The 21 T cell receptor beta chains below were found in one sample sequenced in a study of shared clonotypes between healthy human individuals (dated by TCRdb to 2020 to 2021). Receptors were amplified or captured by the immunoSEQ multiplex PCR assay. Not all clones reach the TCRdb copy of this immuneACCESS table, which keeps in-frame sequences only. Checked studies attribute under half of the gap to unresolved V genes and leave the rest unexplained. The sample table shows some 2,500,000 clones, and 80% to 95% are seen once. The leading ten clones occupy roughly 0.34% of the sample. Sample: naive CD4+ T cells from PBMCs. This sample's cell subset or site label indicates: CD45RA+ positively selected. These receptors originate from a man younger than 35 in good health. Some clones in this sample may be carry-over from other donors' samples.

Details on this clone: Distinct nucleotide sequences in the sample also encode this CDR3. The CDR3 nucleotides are TGTGCCAGCAGTGAAGGGGGGGTGGCAGATACGCAGTATTTT. Translated: CASSEGGVADTQYF. The rearrangement uses TRBV6-1 and TRBJ2-3; D is perhaps TRBD2 (6 bases). The CDR3 extends over 14 amino acids. Germline V CDR1 and CDR2: MNHNS, SASEGT. Trimming shortened V by 1 base and J by 4 bases, and 9 bases separated the two germline ends.

The CDR3 loop reads CASSSSTTGELFF. DNA for the CDR3: TGCGCCAGCAGCTCGAGCACCACCGGGGAGCTGTTTTTT. The chain combines TRBV5-1 with TRBJ2-2; D not certain. The CDR3 has 13 residues. The germline V and J ends were trimmed by 3 bases and 4 bases, with 7 bases remaining between them. Germline CDR1 and CDR2: SGHRS and YFSETQ.

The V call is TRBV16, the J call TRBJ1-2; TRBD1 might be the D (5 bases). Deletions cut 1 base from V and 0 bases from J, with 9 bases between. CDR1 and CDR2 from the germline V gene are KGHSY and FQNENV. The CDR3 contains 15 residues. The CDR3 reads CASSQYSTANYGYTF. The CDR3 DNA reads TGTGCCAGCAGCCAATATTCGACAGCTAACTATGGCTACACCTTC. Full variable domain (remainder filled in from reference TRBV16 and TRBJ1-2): GEEVAQTPKHLVRGEGQKAKLYCAPIKGHSYVFWYQQVLKNEFKFLISFQNENVFDETGMPKERFSAKCLPNSPCSLEIQATKLEDSAVYFCASSQYSTANYGYTFGSGTRLTVV.

In DNA, the CDR3 is TGTGCCAGCAGCTTACCGAGACACGGAAGCGAGCAGTTCTTC. Translation gives CASSLPRHGSEQFF. The chain carries TRBV11-2 and TRBJ2-1; D not resolved. The CDR3 has 14 amino acids. Trimming shortened V by 2 bases and J by 10 bases, and 15 bases separated the two germline ends. From germline, CDR1 is SGHAT and CDR2 FQNNGV.

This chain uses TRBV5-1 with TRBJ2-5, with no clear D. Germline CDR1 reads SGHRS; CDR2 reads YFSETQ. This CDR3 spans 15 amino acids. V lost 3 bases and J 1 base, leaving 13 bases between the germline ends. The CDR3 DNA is TGCGCCAGCAGCTGGATCCCCCGATCCCAAGAGACCCAGTACTTC. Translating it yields CASSWIPRSQETQYF.

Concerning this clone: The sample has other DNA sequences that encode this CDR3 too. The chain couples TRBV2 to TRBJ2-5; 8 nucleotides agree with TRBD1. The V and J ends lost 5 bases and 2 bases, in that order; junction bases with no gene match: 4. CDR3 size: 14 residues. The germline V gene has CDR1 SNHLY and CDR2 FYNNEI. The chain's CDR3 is CASSFDRGQETQYF. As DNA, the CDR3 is TGTGCCAGCAGTTTTGACAGGGGTCAAGAGACCCAGTACTTC.

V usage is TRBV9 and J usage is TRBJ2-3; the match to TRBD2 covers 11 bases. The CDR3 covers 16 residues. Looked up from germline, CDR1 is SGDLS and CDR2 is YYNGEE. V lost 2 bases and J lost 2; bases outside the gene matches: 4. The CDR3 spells CASSVSSGRSTDTQYF. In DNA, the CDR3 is TGTGCCAGCAGCGTGTCTAGCGGGAGGTCCACAGATACGCAGTATTTT. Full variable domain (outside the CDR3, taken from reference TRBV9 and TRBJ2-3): DSGVTQTPKHLITATGQRVTLRCSPRSGDLSVYWYQQSLDQGLQFLIQYYNGEERAKGNILERFSAQQFPDLHSELNLSSLELGDSALYFCASSVSSGRSTDTQYFGPGTRLTVL.

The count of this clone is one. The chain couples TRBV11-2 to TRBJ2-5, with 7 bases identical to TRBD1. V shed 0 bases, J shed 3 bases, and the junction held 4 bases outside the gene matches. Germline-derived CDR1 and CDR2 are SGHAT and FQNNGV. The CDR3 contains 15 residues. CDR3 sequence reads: CASSLEGQGEETQYF. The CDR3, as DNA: TGTGCCAGCAGCTTAGAAGGGCAGGGGGAAGAGACCCAGTACTTC.

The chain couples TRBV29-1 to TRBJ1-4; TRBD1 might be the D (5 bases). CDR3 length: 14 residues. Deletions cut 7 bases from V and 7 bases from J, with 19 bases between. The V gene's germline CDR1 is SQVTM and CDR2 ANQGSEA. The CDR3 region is CSALGGADGEKLFF. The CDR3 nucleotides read TGCAGCGCCCTGGGGGGAGCTGATGGTGAAAAACTGTTTTTT.

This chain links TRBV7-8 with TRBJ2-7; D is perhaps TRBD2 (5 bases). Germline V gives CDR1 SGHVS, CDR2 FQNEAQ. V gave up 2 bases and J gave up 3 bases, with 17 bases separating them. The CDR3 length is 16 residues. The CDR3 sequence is CASSLPPGGAGYEQYF. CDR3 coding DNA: TGTGCCAGCAGCTTACCCCCGGGCGGTGCGGGCTACGAGCAGTACTTC.

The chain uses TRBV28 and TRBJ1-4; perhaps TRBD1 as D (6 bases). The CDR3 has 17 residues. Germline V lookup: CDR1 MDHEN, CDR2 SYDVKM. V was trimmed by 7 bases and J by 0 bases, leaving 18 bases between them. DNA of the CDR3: TGTGCCAGCACCATAGGGGGAGGGGGAGCAACTAATGAAAAACTGTTTTTT. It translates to CASTIGGGGATNEKLFF.

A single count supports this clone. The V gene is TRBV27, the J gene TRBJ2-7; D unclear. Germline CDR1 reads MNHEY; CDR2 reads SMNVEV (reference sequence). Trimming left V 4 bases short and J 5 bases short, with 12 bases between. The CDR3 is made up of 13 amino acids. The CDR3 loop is CASSWMSRNEQYF. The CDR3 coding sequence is TGTGCCAGCAGTTGGATGTCGCGAAACGAGCAGTACTTC.

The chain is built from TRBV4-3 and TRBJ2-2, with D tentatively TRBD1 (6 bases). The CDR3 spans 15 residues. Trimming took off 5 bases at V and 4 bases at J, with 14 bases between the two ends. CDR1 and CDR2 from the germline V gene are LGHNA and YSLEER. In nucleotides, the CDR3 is TGCGCCAGCAGCTCTACAGGGTTAGGCACCGGGGAGCTGTTTTTT. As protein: CASSSTGLGTGELFF.

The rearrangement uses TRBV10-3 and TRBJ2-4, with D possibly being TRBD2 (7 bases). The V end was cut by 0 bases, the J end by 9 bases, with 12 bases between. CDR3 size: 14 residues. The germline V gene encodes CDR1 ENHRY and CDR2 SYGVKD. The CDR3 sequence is CAISESQGGIIQYF. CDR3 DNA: TGTGCCATCAGTGAGTCACAGGGAGGGATCATTCAGTACTTC.

In nucleotides, the CDR3 is TGTGCCAGCAGTATACAGGGGAGCACAGATACGCAGTATTTT. It yields the protein CASSIQGSTDTQYF. The chain carries TRBV28 and TRBJ2-3; 7 nucleotides align to TRBD1. Germline values: CDR1 MDHEN, CDR2 SYDVKM. J was trimmed by 0 bases and V by 5 bases; bases with no gene match: 2. This CDR3 spans 14 amino acids.

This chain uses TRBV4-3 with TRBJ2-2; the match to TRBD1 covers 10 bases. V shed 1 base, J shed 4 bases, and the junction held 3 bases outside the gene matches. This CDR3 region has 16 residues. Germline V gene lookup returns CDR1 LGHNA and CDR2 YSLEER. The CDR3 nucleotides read TGCGCCAGCAGCCAAGTGGGACAGGGGACCACCGGGGAGCTGTTTTTT. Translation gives CASSQVGQGTTGELFF.

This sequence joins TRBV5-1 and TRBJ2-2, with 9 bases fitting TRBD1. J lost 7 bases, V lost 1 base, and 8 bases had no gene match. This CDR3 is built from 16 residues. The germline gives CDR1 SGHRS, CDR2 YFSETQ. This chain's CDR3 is CASSLLGQGNGGELFF. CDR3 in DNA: TGCGCCAGCAGCTTGCTGGGACAGGGAAACGGCGGGGAGCTGTTTTTT.

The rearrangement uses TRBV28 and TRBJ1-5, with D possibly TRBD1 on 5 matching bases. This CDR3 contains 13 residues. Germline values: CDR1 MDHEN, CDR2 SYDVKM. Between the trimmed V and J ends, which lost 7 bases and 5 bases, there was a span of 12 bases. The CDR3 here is CASNRDGYQPQHF. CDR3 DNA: TGTGCCAGCAACCGGGACGGCTATCAGCCCCAGCATTTT.

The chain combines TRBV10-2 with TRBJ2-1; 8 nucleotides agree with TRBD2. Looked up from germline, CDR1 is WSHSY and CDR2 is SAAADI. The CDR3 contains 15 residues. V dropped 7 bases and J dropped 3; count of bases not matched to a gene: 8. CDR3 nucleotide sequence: TGCGCCAGCAACGGGAAGGGGACTAGCTACAATGAGCAGTTCTTC. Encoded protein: CASNGKGTSYNEQFF.

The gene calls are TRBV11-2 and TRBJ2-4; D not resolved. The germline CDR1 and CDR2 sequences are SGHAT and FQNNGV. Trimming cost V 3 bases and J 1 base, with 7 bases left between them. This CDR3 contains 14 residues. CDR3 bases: TGTGCCAGCAGCTTCGGAGCCGCCAAAAACATTCAGTACTTC. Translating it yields CASSFGAAKNIQYF.

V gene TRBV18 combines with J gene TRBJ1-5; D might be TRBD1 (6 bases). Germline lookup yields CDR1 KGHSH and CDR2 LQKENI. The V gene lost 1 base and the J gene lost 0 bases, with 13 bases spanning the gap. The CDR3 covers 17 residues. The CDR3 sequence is CASSPLRTDDSNQPQHF. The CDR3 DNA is TGTGCCAGCTCACCACTGAGGACAGACGATAGCAATCAGCCCCAGCATTTT.